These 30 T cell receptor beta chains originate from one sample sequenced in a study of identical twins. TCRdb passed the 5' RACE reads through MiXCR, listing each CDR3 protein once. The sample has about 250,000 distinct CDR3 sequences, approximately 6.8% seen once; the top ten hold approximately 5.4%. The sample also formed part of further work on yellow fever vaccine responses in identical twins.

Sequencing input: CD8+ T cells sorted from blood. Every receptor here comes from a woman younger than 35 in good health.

The CDR3 DNA reads TGTGCCAGCACGTCGGACAGGACCTACGAGCAGTACTTC. Translating it yields CASTSDRTYEQYF. The chain employs TRBV28 and TRBJ2-7; 7 bases are shared with TRBD1. Trimming removed 7 bases from V and 2 bases from J; junction bases left unmatched: 5. CDR3 length equals 13 residues. Germline lookup yields CDR1 MDHEN and CDR2 SYDVKM.

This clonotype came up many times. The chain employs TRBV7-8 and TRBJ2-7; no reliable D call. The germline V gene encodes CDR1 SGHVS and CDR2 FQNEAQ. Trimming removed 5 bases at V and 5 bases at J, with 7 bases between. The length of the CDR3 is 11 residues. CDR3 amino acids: CASSTNNEQYF. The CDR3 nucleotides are TGTGCCAGCAGCACAAACAACGAGCAGTACTTC.

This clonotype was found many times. The CDR3 loop is CASSYSGGGTGELFF. CDR3 sequence (DNA): TGTGCCAGCAGTTACTCTGGGGGAGGCACCGGGGAGCTGTTTTTT. The genes are TRBV6-5 and TRBJ2-2; perhaps TRBD2 as D (6 bases). Deletions cut 0 bases from V and 4 bases from J, with 9 bases between. Per the germline V gene, CDR1 is MNHEY and CDR2 is SVGAGI. There are 15 residues in the CDR3.

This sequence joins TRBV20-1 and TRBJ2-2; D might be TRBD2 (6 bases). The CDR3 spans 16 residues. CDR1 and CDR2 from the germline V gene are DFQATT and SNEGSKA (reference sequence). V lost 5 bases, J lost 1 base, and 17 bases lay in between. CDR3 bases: TGCAGTGCTCCTCGATGGGGGGAAAGGAACACCGGGGAGCTGTTTTTT. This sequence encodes CSAPRWGERNTGELFF.

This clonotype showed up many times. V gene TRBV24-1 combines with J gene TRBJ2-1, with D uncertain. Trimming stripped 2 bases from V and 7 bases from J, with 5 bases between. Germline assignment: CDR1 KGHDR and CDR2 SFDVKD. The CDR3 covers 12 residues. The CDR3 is CATSDSGNEQFF. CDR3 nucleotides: TGTGCCACCAGTGATTCGGGTAATGAGCAGTTCTTC.

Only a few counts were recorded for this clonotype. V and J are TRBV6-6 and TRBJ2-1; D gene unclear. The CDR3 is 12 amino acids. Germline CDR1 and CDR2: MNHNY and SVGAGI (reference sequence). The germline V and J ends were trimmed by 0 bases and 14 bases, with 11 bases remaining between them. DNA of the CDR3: TGTGCCAGCAGTTACTCGACGTCGGTAGAGTTCTTC. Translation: CASSYSTSVEFF.

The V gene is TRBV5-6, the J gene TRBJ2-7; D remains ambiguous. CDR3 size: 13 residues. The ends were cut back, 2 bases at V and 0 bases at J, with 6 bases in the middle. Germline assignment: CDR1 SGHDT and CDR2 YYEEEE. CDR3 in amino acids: CASSFSSSYEQYF. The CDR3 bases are TGTGCCAGCAGCTTCTCGAGCTCCTACGAGCAGTACTTC.

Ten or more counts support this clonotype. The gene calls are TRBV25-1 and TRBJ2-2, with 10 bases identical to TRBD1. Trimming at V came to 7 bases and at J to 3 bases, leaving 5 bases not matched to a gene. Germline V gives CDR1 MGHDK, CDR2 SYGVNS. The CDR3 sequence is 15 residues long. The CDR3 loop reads CASISGTGDTGELFF. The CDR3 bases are TGTGCCAGCATTTCCGGGACAGGGGACACCGGGGAGCTGTTTTTT.

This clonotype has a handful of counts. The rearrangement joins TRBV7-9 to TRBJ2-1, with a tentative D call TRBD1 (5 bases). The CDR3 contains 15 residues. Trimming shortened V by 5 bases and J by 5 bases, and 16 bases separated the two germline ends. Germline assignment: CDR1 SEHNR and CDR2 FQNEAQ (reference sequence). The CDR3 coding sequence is TGTGCCAGCAGCCCGCTGGGGCGCGCGGACAATGAGCAGTTCTTC. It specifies CASSPLGRADNEQFF.

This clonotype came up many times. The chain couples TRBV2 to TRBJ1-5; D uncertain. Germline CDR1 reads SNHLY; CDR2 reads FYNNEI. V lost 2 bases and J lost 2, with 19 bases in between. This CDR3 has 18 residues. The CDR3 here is CASSESSFAANRNQPQHF. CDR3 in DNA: TGTGCCAGCAGTGAATCGTCTTTCGCGGCTAACCGCAATCAGCCCCAGCATTTT. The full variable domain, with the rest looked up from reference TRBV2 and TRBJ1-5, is EPEVTQTPSHQVTQMGQEVILRCVPISNHLYFYWYRQILGQKVEFLVSFYNNEISEKSEIFDDQFSVERPDGSNFTLKIRSTKLEDSAMYFCASSESSFAANRNQPQHFGDGTRLSIL.

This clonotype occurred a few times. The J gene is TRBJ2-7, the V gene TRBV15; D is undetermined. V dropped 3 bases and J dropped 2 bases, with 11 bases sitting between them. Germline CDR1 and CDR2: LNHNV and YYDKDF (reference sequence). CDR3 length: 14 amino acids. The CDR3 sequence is CATSSGSGAYEQYF. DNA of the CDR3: TGTGCCACCAGCAGTGGGTCAGGAGCCTACGAGCAGTACTTC. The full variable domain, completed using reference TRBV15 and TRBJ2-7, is DAMVIQNPRYQVTQFGKPVTLSCSQTLNHNVMYWYQQKSSQAPKLLFHYYDKDFNNEADTPDNFQSRRPNTSFCFLDIRSPGLGDTAMYLCATSSGSGAYEQYFGPGTRLTVT.

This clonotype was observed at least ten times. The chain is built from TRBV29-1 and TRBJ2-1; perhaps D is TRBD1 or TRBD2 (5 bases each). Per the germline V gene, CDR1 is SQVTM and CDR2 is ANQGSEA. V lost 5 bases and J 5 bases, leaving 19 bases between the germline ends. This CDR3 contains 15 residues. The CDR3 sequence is CSVSLIEGNNNEQFF. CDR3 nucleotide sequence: TGCAGCGTTTCACTAATCGAGGGGAACAACAATGAGCAGTTCTTC.

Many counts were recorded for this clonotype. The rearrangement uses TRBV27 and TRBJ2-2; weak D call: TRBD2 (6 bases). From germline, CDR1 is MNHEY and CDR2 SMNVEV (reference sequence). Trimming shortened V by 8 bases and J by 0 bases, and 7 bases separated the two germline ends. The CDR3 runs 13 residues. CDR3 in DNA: TGTGCCAGCGGGACTTCGAACACCGGGGAGCTGTTTTTT. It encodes CASGTSNTGELFF.

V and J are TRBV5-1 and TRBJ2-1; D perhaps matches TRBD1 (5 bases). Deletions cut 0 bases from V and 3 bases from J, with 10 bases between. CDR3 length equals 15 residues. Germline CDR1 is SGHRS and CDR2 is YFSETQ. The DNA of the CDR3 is TGCGCCAGCAGCTTGGTACAGGATCTCTACAATGAGCAGTTCTTC. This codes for CASSLVQDLYNEQFF.

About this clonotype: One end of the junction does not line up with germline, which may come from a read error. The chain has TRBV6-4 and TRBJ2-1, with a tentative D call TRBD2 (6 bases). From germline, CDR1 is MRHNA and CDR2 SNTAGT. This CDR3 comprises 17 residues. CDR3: CASSDSGGSGDYNEQFF. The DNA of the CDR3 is TGTGCCAGCAGCGACTCTGGGGGTAGCGGAGACTACAATGAGCAGTTCTTC.

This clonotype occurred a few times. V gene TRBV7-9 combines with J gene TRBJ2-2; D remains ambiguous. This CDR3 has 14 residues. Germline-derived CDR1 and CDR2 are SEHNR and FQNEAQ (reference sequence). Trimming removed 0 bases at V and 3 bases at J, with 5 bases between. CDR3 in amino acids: CASSLARDTGELFF. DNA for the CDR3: TGTGCCAGCAGCTTAGCAAGAGACACCGGGGAGCTGTTTTTT.

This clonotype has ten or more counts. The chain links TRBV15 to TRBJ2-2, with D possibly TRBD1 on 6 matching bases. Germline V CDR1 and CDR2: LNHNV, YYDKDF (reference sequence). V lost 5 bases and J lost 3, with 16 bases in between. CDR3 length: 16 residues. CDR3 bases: TGTGCCACCAGCGTGACAGGAGACGGATACACCGGGGAGCTGTTTTTT. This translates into CATSVTGDGYTGELFF.

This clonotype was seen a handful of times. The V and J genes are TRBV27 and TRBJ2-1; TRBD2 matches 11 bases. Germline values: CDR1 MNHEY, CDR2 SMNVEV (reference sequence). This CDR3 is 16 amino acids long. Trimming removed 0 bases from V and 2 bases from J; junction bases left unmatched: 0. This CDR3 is CASSLSSGGAYNEQFF. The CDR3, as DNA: TGTGCCAGCAGTTTATCTAGCGGGGGGGCCTACAATGAGCAGTTCTTC.

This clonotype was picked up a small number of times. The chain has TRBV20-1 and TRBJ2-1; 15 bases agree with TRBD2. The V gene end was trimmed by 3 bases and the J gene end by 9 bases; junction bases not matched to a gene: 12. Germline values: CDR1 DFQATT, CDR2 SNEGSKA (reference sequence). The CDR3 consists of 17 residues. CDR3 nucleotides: TGCAGTGCTAGGGGGACTAGCGGGGGGACTACAAAGGCTGAGCAGTTCTTC. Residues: CSARGTSGGTTKAEQFF.

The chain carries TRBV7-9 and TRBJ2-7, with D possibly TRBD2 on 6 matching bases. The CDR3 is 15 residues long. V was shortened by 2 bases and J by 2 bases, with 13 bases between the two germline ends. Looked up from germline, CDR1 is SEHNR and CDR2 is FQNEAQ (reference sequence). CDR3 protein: CASSLSAGGTYEQYF. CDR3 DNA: TGTGCCAGCAGCTTATCAGCGGGTGGGACCTACGAGCAGTACTTC.

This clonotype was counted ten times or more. CDR3 bases: TGTGCCAGCAGCTTAGCTGGGACTAGCGGGTGGGGTGAGCAGTTCTTC. Translated, it gives CASSLAGTSGWGEQFF. The chain recombines TRBV13 with TRBJ2-1, with 12 bases aligning to TRBD2. Germline V gene lookup returns CDR1 PRHDT and CDR2 FYEKMQ (reference sequence). This CDR3 is built from 16 residues. V shed 1 base and J 9 bases; nucleotides not matched to a gene: 7.

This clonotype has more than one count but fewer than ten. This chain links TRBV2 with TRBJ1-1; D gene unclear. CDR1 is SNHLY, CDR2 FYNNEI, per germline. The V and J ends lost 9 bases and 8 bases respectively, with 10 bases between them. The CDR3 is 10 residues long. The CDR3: CASTGVEAFF. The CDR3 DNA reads TGTGCCAGTACGGGCGTAGAAGCTTTCTTT. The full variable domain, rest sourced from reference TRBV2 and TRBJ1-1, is EPEVTQTPSHQVTQMGQEVILRCVPISNHLYFYWYRQILGQKVEFLVSFYNNEISEKSEIFDDQFSVERPDGSNFTLKIRSTKLEDSAMYFCASTGVEAFFGQGTRLTVV.

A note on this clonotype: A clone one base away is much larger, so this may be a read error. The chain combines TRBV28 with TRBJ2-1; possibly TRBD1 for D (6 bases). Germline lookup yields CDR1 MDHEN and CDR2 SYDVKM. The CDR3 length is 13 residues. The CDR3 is CASSRRGSNEHFF. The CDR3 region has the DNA TGTGCCAGCAGCCGCAGGGGTAGCAATGAGCATTTCTTC.

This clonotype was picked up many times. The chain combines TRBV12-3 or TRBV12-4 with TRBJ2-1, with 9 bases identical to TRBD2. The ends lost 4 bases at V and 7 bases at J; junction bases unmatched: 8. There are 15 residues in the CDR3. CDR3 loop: CASSSLAGRENEQFF. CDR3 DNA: TGTGCCAGCAGTTCGCTAGCGGGAAGAGAGAATGAGCAGTTCTTC.

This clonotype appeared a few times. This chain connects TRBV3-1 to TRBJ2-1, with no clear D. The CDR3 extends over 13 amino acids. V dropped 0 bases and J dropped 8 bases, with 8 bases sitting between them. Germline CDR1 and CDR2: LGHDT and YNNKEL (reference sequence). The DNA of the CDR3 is TGTGCCAGCAGCCAAGAACCCCCCCATGAGCAGTTCTTC. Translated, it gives CASSQEPPHEQFF.

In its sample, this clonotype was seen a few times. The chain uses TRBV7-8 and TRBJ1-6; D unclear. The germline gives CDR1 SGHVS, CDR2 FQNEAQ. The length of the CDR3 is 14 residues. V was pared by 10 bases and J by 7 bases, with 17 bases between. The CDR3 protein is CATTSGKPNSPLHF. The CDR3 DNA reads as TGTGCCACCACCTCGGGCAAACCAAATTCACCCCTCCACTTT.

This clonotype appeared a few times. As DNA, the CDR3 is TGTGCCAGCGAGACTGGACAGGGCCGGGAGGCTTTCTTT. Translation gives CASETGQGREAFF. This sequence joins TRBV2 and TRBJ1-1; 8 bases are a match to TRBD1. Germline values: CDR1 SNHLY, CDR2 FYNNEI. Trimming took 8 bases from V and 11 from J; bases not matched to a gene: 13. The CDR3 contains 13 residues.

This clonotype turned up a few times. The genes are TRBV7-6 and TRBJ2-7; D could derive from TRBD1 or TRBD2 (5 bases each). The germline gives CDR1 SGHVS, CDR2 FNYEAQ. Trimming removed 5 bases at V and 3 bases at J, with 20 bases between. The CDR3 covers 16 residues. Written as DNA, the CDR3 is TGTGCCAGCAGCCCGAAAACGGGGCTTAGAAACTACGAGCAGTACGTC. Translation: CASSPKTGLRNYEQYV.

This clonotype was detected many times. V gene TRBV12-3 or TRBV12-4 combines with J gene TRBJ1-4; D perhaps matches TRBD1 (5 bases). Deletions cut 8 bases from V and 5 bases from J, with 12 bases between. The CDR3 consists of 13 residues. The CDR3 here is CASRAGGNEKLFF. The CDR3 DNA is TGTGCCAGCCGTGCCGGGGGGAATGAAAAACTGTTTTTT.

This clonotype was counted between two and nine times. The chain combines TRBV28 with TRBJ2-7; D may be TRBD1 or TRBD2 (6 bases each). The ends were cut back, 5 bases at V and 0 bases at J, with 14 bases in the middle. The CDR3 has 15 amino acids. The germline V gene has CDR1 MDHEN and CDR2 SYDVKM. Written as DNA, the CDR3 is TGTGCCAGCAGTCCTACAGGGAGGAGCTCCTACGAGCAGTACGTC. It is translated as CASSPTGRSSYEQYV.